Below are 14 T cell receptor beta chains sequenced from a single sample in a study of cytomegalovirus exposure and HLA in healthy donors. 13 Jbeta primers and 60 Vbeta primers were used for the PCR. The table came from immunoSEQ multiplex PCR; TCRdb's copy has only in-frame clones and leaves some out. Of some 190,000 clones listed, just under 80% are singletons. Sequences were obtained from PBMCs. These receptors came from a female donor in good health and CMV-seronegative.

This chain joins TRBV6-5 and TRBJ1-1; 7 bases agree with TRBD1. The length of the CDR3 is 14 residues. The germline V gene has CDR1 MNHEY and CDR2 SVGAGI. The V segment lost 4 bases and the J segment 5 bases; nucleotides outside the gene matches: 7. CDR3 coding DNA: TGTGCCAGCAGTTGGGGGACAGATGGGACTGAAGCTTTCTTT. This gives the protein CASSWGTDGTEAFF.

This chain uses TRBV7-2 with TRBJ1-2; TRBD1 aligns across 12 bases. V shed 5 bases and J 7 bases; nucleotides not matched to a gene: 11. This CDR3 is built from 16 residues. Germline CDR1 reads SGHTA; CDR2 reads FQGNSA. The CDR3 DNA reads as TGTGCCAGCAGCCCATATGGGGGACAGGGGGCTGTTGGCTACACCTTC. This codes for CASSPYGGQGAVGYTF. Filled out from reference TRBV7-2 and TRBJ1-2, the complete variable domain reads GAGVSQSPSNKVTEKGKDVELRCDPISGHTALYWYRQSLGQGLEFLIYFQGNSAPDKSGLPSDRFSAERTGGSVSTLTIQRTQQEDSAVYLCASSPYGGQGAVGYTFGSGTRLTVV.

The chain uses TRBV5-1 and TRBJ2-5; the D is unclear. The germline CDR1 and CDR2 sequences are SGHRS and YFSETQ. The CDR3 runs to 13 residues. The V end was cut by 2 bases, the J end by 1 base, with 6 bases between. CDR3 nucleotide sequence: TGCGCCAGCAGCTTTCCTCCCCAAGAGACCCAGTACTTC. It is translated as CASSFPPQETQYF.

This clone appeared a few times. The V gene is TRBV2, the J gene TRBJ2-4; D may be TRBD2 (5 bases). Germline loops: CDR1 SNHLY, CDR2 FYNNEI. The CDR3 sequence is 16 residues long. V was trimmed by 6 bases and J by 1 base, leaving 16 bases between them. This CDR3 is CASRRSPDYAKNIQYF. The CDR3 nucleotides read TGTGCCAGCAGAAGAAGTCCCGACTATGCCAAAAACATTCAGTACTTC.

In its sample, this clone was seen once. The gene calls are TRBV7-3 and TRBJ2-5; 11 nucleotides align to TRBD2. This CDR3 comprises 13 residues. Germline V gene data show CDR1 as SGHTA and CDR2 as FQGTGA. V dropped 6 bases and J dropped 4; count of bases not matched to a gene: 1. The CDR3 DNA reads TGTGCCAGCAGTACTAGCGGGGGAGAGACCCAGTACTTC. Its protein is CASSTSGGETQYF.

This clone was counted a few times. The rearrangement links TRBV14 to TRBJ2-7; 8 positions match TRBD2. V gave up 4 bases and J gave up 5 bases; unmatched junction bases: 4. CDR1 is SGHDN, CDR2 FVKESK, per germline. CDR3 length: 13 amino acids. DNA of the CDR3: TGTGCCAGCAGCCGCACAGCGGGGGACGAGCAGTACTTC. Translated, it gives CASSRTAGDEQYF.

The V call is TRBV5-8, the J call TRBJ2-3; possible D gene TRBD1, 5 bases. CDR1 is SGHTS, CDR2 YDEGEE, per germline. There are 13 residues in the CDR3. V shed 0 bases and J shed 10 bases, with 12 bases lying between them. The CDR3 protein is CASSLASTASQYF. The CDR3 nucleotides read TGTGCCAGCAGCTTGGCCTCGACAGCGTCGCAGTATTTT.

The rearrangement joins TRBV5-5 to TRBJ2-2; TRBD2 matches at 10 bases. This CDR3 region has 18 residues. Trimming at V came to 3 bases and at J to 5 bases, leaving 13 bases not matched to a gene. CDR1 and CDR2 (germline): SGHKS, YYEKEE (reference sequence). CDR3 loop: CASSWDRAGGPQTGELFF. CDR3 sequence (DNA): TGTGCCAGCAGCTGGGATCGAGCGGGAGGGCCACAAACCGGGGAGCTGTTTTTT.

The V gene is TRBV6-1, the J gene TRBJ2-7; D might be TRBD1 (6 bases). The CDR3 extends over 15 amino acids. Germline V gene lookup returns CDR1 MNHNS and CDR2 SASEGT. V was clipped by 2 bases and J by 6 bases, with 17 bases between them. The CDR3 loop is CASSESPDRRGEQYF. DNA of the CDR3: TGTGCCAGCAGTGAAAGCCCGGACAGAAGAGGCGAGCAGTACTTC.

Only a few counts were recorded for this clone. This sequence joins TRBV10-3 and TRBJ1-6, with TRBD1 identical over 7 bases. This CDR3 comprises 15 residues. Germline CDR1 and CDR2: ENHRY and SYGVKD. V shed 4 bases and J 7 bases; nucleotides not matched to a gene: 7. The CDR3 region is CAISGGQEKNSPLHF. As DNA, the CDR3 is TGTGCCATCAGTGGAGGACAGGAAAAAAATTCACCCCTCCACTTT.

The sample holds a few counts of this clone. The CDR3 protein is CASSLEGLVFSEQFF. The CDR3 DNA follows: TGCGCCAGCAGCTTGGAGGGACTAGTATTTAGTGAGCAGTTCTTC. This chain uses TRBV5-1 with TRBJ2-1; 8 bases match TRBD2. V dropped 0 bases and J dropped 9; count of bases not matched to a gene: 8. The germline V gene has CDR1 SGHRS and CDR2 YFSETQ. CDR3 length equals 15 residues.

By sample fraction, this clone is medium-sized. The rearrangement links TRBV4-1 to TRBJ1-4, with D unresolved. The V end lost 5 bases, the J end lost 0 bases, and 10 bases lay between the germline ends. Looked up from germline, CDR1 is MGHRA and CDR2 is YSYEKL. There are 15 residues in the CDR3. CDR3 sequence (DNA): TGCGCCAGCAGCGACATCTTTGCAACTAATGAAAAACTGTTTTTT. Translating it yields CASSDIFATNEKLFF.

This sequence joins TRBV19 and TRBJ2-3; possibly TRBD1 for D (6 bases). V gave up 3 bases and J gave up 2 bases, with 12 bases separating them. From germline, CDR1 is LNHDA and CDR2 SQIVND (reference sequence). This CDR3 contains 15 residues. DNA for the CDR3: TGTGCCAGTAGTATTGGCAGGGGACACACAGATACGCAGTATTTT. This encodes CASSIGRGHTDTQYF. Full variable domain (rest looked up from reference TRBV19 and TRBJ2-3): DGGITQSPKYLFRKEGQNVTLSCEQNLNHDAMYWYRQDPGQGLRLIYYSQIVNDFQKGDIAEGYSVSREKKESFPLTVTSAQKNPTAFYLCASSIGRGHTDTQYFGPGTRLTVL.

The chain carries TRBV10-3 and TRBJ2-7; TRBD1 aligns across 9 bases. CDR3 length equals 13 residues. Germline CDR1 reads ENHRY; CDR2 reads SYGVKD. Trimming at V came to 8 bases and at J to 3 bases, leaving 5 bases not matched to a gene. The CDR3 protein is CAISETGGYEQYF. CDR3 nucleotide sequence: TGTGCCATCTCCGAGACAGGGGGCTACGAGCAGTACTTC.